This T cell receptor beta chain was sequenced in a study of blood T cell repertoires in COVID-19. Study-level background: Acute and convalescent COVID-19 specimens originated in the United States, Italy and Spain. T cells, B-cell-depleted T cells, or PBMCs supplied cDNA or gDNA.

Recruits, aged about 18 to 100 years, lived in 24 US areas. Cohorts were based on clinical histories the participants reported. Here immunoSEQ multiplex PCR was the method, and the copy in TCRdb shows in-frame clones only, minus some. Of around 140,000 clones detected, under 90% appear once; the ten largest clones hold around 2.4%. The germline V gene has CDR1 MNHEY and CDR2 SVGAGI. V was pared by 4 bases and J by 6 bases, with 6 bases between. The CDR3 spans 12 residues. This clonotype originated in a man aged 40-49 years with acute COVID-19. V usage is TRBV6-5 and J usage is TRBJ2-2; TRBD1 is a possible D gene (5 bases). Sequenced sample: PBMCs or T cells enriched from blood (not recorded which). CDR3 sequence reads: CASSSTAGELFF. CDR3 nucleotides: TGTGCCAGCAGTTCGACAGCCGGGGAGCTGTTTTTT.